The source of this T cell receptor (beta chain) is a study of identical twins. Trimming shortened V by 5 bases and J by 8 bases, and 10 bases separated the two germline ends. The CDR3 covers 12 residues. The cDNA had a unique molecular identifier and a template-switch universal primer site. From the 5' RACE reads, TCRdb called clonotypes with MiXCR, one entry per CDR3 protein. In the table there are 450,000 to 650,000 distinct CDR3 sequences, about 15% of which are singletons. As to this clonotype: Antigen specificity is unknown.

Whole-study results and caveats: Excess sharing between twins was weaker in beta out-of-frame sequences.

This sample was also put to use in a study of yellow fever vaccine responses in identical twins.

Sequencing was carried out using CD4+ T cells sorted from blood. The chain recombines TRBV12-3 or TRBV12-4 with TRBJ2-1; D is possibly TRBD1 (6 bases). The clonotype originates from a woman aged 18-35 years in good health. CDR3 sequence (DNA): TGTGCCAGCAGTACAGGGTTTTATGAGCAGTTCTTC. This sequence encodes CASSTGFYEQFF.